The present T cell receptor (beta chain) was sequenced within a study of Graves' ophthalmopathy and Graves' hyperthyroidism. Study-level results: From stable hyperthyroidism, ophthalmopathy was separated by a 13-signature model with just under 90% sensitivity and less than 82% specificity.

In regard to this clonotype: Its antigen is currently unknown.

CDR3 length equals 15 residues. Trimming at V came to 1 base and at J to 3 bases, leaving 6 bases not matched to a gene. Germline CDR1 SEHNR, CDR2 FQNEAQ (reference sequence). The authors amplified TCR beta CDR3 regions, and they did so from RNA transcripts for repertoire sequencing. In the first round, RT-PCR was carried out with HTBI primers, and a multiplex PCR formed the second round. A single record per CDR3 protein comes from TCRdb applying MiXCR to the multiplex PCR reads. The repertoire holds roughly 600,000 distinct CDR3 sequences, with approximately 35% as singletons. The gene calls are TRBV7-9 and TRBJ2-7, with 7 bases fitting TRBD2. The receptor's source is an adult man with Graves' hyperthyroidism. Material: peripheral blood or thyroid tissue (not recorded which). The CDR3: CASSLGIGTNYEQYF. CDR3 in DNA: TGTGCCAGCAGCTTAGGGATCGGGACTAACTACGAGCAGTACTTC.